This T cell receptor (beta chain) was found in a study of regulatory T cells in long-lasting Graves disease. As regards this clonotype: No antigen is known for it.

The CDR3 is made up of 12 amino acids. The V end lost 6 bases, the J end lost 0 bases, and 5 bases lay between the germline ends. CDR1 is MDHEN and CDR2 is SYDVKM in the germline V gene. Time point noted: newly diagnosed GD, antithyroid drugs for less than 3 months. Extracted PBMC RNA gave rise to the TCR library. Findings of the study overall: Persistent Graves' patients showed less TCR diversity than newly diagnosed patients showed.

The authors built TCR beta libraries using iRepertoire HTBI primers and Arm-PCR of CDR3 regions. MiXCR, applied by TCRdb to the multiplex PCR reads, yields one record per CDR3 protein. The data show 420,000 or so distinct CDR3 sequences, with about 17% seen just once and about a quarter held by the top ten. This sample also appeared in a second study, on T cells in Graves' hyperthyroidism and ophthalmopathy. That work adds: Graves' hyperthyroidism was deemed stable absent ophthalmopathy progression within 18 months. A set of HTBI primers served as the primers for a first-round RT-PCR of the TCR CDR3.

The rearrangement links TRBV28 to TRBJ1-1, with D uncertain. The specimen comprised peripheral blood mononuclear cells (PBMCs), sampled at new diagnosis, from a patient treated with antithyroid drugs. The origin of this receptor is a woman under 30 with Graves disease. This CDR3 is CASRALNTEAFF. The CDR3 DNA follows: TGTGCCAGCAGGGCTTTGAACACTGAAGCTTTCTTT.